This T cell receptor (beta chain) was recovered during a study of T cell responses to AZD1222 COVID-19 vaccine. Study observations and caveats: AZD1222 recipients seropositive at baseline numbered only six or seven.

A note on this clone: The antigen is unknown.

Generated by immunoSEQ multiplex PCR, the TCRdb table keeps only in-frame clones and is missing some. Here the sample spans about 140,000 clones, around 92% being singletons. The CDR3 covers 17 residues. The trim removed 4 bases at V and 8 bases at J, leaving 10 bases unmatched. Germline V gene lookup returns CDR1 SGDLS and CDR2 YYNGEE. The TCR originated in an adult who received the AZD1222 COVID-19 vaccine. The chain recombines TRBV9 with TRBJ2-2, with 14 bases fitting TRBD2. Specimen: peripheral blood, collected 28 days after the second AZD1222 dose. CDR3 residues: CASSPGTSGSPVGELFF. Written as DNA, the CDR3 is TGTGCCAGCAGCCCAGGGACTAGCGGGAGCCCTGTGGGGGAGCTGTTTTTT.